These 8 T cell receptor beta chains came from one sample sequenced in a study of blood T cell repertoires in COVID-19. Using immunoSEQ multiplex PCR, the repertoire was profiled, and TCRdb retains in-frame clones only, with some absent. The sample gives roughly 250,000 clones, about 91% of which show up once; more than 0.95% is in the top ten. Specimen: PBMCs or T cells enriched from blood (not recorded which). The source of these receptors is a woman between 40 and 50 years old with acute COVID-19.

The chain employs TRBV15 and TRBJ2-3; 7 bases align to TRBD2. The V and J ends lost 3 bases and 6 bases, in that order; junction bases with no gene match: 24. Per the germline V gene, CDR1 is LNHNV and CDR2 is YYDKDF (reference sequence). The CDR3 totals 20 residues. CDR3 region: CATSRLTGAVGGMLGDTQYF. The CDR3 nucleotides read TGTGCCACCAGCAGGCTAACCGGGGCCGTCGGGGGGATGCTAGGGGATACGCAGTATTTT.

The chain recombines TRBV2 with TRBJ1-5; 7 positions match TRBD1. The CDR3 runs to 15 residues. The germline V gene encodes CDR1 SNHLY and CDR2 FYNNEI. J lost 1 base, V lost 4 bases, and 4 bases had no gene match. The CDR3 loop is CASSGQGGSNQPQHF. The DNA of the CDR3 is TGTGCCAGCAGTGGACAGGGCGGGAGCAATCAGCCCCAGCATTTT.

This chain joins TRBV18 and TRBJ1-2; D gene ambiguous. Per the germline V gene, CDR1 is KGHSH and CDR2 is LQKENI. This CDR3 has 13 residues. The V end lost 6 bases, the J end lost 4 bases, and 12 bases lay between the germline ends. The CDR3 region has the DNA TGTGCCAGCTCCCTCGAGGGTTCCTATGGCTACACCTTC. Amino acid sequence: CASSLEGSYGYTF.

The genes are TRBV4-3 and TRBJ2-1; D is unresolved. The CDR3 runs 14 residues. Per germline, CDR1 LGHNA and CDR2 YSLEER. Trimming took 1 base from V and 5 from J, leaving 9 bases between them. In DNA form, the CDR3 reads TGCGCCAGCAGCCAAGCGTCTACCAACAATGAGCAGTTCTTC. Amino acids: CASSQASTNNEQFF.

The CDR3, as DNA: TGTGCCAGCAGCTCCCGACTAGTGAGCACAGATACGCAGTATTTT. Translation gives CASSSRLVSTDTQYF. The chain recombines TRBV7-9 with TRBJ2-3; D perhaps matches TRBD2 (6 bases). Germline V gene sequence: CDR1 SEHNR, CDR2 FQNEAQ (reference sequence). V dropped 4 bases and J dropped 0 bases, with 11 bases sitting between them. The CDR3 sequence is 15 residues long. The whole variable domain, remainder taken from reference TRBV7-9 and TRBJ2-3, is DTGVSQNPRHKITKRGQNVTFRCDPISEHNRLYWYRQTLGQGPEFLTYFQNEAQLEKSRLLSDRFSAERPKGSFSTLEIQRTEQGDSAMYLCASSSRLVSTDTQYFGPGTRLTVL.

For the CDR3, the DNA is TGTGCCAGCAGCCGAAAGGGGGCGAACACCGGGGAGCTGTTTTTT. Protein product: CASSRKGANTGELFF. V usage is TRBV6-5 and J usage is TRBJ2-2; perhaps TRBD1 as D (6 bases). Germline V gene lookup returns CDR1 MNHEY and CDR2 SVGAGI. CDR3 length: 15 amino acids. Trimming pared 6 bases from V and 0 bases from J, leaving 11 bases between.

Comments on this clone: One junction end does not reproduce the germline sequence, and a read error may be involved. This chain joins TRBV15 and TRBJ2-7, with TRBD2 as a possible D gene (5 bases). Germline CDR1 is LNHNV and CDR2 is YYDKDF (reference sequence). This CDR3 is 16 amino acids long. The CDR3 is CATSDFTRKGNYVQYF. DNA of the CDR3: TGTGCCACCAGCGATTTTACTAGAAAAGGGAACTACGTGCAGTACTTC.

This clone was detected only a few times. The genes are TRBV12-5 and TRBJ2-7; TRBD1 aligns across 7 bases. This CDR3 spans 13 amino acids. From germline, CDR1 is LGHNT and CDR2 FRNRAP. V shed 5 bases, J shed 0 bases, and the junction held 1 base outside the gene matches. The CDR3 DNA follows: TGTGCTAGTGGTAGGGACAGCTCCTACGAGCAGTACGTC. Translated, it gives CASGRDSSYEQYV.